This entry describes one T cell receptor beta chain. The target antigen is unknown. Deep TCR-beta sequencing used DNA from uncultured naive and memory CD4+ T cells. TCRdb's copy holds only in-frame clones and misses some; the assay was immunoSEQ multiplex PCR. Of tens of thousands of clones listed, about 94% are singletons. Before the COVID-19 pandemic, during about 2011-2019, CD4+ T cells were taken from unexposed donors. Germline V gene data show CDR1 as MNHEY and CDR2 as SMNVEV (reference sequence). The CDR3 is 16 amino acids. V lost 1 base and J lost 3; bases outside the gene matches: 8. The data derive from a study of CD4 T cells in relation to SARS-CoV-2 and coronaviruses. Study-level information: Shared crossreactive spike epitopes were mapped to their HLA restriction. Study-level results: Pre-pandemic and post-infection samples never came from the same donor.

The V and J genes are TRBV27 and TRBJ2-7, with 8 nucleotides matching TRBD2. Sequenced input: naive CD4+ T cells from PBMCs. Described subset: naive CD4+ T cells isolated by negative enrichment. This receptor was identified in a human donor in good health. CDR3 sequence: CASSLYFGSGSYEQYF. The CDR3 DNA follows: TGTGCCAGCAGTTTATATTTCGGGAGCGGGAGCTACGAGCAGTACTTC.